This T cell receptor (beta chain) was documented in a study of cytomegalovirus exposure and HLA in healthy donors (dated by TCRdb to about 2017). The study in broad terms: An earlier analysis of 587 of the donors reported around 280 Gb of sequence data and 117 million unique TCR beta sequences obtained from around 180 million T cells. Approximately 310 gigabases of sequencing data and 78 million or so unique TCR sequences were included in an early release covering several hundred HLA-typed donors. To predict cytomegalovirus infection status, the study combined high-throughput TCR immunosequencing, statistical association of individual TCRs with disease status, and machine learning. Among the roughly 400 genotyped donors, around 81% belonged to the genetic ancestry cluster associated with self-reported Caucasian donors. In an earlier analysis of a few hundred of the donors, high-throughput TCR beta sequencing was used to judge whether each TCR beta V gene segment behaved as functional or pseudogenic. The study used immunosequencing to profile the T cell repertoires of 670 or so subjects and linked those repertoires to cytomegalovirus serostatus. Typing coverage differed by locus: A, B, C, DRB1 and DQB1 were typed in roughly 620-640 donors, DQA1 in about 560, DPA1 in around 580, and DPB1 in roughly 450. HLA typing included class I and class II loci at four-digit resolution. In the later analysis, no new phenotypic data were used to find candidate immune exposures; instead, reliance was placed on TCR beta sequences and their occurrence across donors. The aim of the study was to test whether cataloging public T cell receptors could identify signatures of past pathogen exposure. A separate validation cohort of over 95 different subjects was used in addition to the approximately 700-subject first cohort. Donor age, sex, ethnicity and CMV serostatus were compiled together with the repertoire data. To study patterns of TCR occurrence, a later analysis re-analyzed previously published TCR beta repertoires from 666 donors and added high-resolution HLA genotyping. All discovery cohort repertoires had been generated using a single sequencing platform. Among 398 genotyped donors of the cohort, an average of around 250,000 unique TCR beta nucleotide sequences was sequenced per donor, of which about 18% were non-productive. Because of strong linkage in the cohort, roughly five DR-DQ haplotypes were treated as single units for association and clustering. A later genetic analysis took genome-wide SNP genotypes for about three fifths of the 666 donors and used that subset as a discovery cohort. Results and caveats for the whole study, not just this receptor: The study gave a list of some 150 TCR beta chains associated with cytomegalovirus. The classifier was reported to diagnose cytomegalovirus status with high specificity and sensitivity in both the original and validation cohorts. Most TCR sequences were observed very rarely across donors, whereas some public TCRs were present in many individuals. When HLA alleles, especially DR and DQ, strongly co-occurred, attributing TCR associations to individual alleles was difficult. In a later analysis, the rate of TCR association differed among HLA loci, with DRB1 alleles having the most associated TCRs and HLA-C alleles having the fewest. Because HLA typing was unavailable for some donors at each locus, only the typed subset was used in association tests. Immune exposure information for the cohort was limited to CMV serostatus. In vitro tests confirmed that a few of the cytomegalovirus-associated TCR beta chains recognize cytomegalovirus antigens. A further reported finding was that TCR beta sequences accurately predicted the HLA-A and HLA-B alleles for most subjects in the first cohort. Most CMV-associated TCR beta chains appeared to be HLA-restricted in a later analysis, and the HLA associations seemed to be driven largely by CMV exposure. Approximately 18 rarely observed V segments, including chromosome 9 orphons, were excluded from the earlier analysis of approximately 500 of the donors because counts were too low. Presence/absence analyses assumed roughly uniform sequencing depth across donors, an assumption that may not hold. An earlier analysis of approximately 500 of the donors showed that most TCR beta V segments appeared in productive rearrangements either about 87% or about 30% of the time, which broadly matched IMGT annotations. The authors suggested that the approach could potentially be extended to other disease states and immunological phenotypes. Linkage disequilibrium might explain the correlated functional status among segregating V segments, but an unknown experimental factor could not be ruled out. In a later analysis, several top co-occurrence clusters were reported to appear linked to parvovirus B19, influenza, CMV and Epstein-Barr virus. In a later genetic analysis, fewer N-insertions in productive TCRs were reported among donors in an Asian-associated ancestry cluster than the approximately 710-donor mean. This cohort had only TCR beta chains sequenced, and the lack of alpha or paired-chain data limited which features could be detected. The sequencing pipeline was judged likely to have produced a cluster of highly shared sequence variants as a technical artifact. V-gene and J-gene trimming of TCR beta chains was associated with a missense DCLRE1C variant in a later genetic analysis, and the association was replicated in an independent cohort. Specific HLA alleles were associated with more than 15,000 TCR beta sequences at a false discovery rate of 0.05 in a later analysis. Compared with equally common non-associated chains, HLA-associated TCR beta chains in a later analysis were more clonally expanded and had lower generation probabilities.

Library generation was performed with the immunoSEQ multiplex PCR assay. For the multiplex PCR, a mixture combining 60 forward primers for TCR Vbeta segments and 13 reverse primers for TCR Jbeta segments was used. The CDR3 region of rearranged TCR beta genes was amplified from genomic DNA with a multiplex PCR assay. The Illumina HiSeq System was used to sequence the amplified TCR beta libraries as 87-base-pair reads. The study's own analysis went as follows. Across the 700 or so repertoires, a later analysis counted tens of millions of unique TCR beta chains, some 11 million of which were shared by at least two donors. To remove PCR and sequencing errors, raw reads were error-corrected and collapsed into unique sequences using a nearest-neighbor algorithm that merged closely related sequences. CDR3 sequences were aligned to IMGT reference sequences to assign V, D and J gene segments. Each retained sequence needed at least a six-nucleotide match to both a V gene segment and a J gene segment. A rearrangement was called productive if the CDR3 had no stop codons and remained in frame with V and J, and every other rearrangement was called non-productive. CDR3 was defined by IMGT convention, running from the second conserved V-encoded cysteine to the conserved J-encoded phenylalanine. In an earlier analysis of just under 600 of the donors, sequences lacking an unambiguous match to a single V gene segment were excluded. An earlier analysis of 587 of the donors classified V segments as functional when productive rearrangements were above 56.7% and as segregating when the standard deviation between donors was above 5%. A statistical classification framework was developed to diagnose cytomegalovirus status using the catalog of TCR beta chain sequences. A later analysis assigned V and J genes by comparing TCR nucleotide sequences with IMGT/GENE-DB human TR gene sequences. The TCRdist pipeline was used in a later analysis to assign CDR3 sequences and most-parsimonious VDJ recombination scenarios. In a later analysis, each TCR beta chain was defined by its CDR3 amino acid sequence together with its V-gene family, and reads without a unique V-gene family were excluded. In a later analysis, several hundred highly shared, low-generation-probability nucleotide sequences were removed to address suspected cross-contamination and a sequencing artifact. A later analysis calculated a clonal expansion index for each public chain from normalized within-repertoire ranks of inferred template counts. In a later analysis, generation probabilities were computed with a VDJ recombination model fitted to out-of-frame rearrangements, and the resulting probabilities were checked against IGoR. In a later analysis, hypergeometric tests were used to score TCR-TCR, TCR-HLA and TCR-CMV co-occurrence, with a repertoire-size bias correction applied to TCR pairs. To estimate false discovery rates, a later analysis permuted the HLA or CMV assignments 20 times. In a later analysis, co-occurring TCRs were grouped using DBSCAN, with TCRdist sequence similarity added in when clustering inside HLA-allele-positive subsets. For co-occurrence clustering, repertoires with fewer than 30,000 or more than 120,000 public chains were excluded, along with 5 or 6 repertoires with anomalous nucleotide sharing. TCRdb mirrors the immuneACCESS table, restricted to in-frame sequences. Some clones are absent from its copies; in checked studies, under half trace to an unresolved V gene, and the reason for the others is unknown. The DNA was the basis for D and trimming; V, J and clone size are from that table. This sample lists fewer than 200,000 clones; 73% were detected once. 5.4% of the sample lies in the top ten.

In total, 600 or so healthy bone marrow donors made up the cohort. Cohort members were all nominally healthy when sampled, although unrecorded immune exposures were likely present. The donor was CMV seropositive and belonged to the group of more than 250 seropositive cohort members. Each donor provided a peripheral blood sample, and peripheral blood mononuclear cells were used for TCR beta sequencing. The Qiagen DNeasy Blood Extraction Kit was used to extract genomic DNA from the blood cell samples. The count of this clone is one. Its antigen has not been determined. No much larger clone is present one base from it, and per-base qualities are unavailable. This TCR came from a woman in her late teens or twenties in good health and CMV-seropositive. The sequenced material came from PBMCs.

For the CDR3, the sequence is CSVLSFEAFF. The nucleotide sequence is given as TGCAGCGTTCTTTCGTTTGAAGCTTTCTTT. Here the chain combines TRBV29-1 and TRBJ1-1; the D gene assignment is ambiguous. There are 10 amino acids in the CDR3, from cysteine to phenylalanine inclusive. The DNA shown is the 30-base CDR3, in frame from base 1. The germline V gene specifies SQVTM as CDR1 and ANQGSEA as CDR2. V sheds 5 bases and J sheds 7 bases, leaving 8 bases between their ends.